These 20 T cell receptor beta chains were all obtained from the same sample, sequenced in a study of vaccination effects on CD4 cells after COVID-19. The repertoire was sequenced with immunoSEQ multiplex PCR; TCRdb's copy has only in-frame clones and lacks some. The sample contains 65,000 or so clones, about 72% of which appear only once. These receptors have no known antigen. Under the ViraFEST assay, PBMC were stimulated with viral peptide pools so that antigen-specific CD4+ T cells expanded. Sequencing was performed afterwards. Following 10 days of culture, CD4+ T cells were isolated. In the vaccine recipients, nucleocapsid antibodies were negative and there was no prior SARS-CoV-2 infection. The sequenced sample was CD4+ T cells from PBMCs cultured with HCoV-NL63 spike peptides, obtained before COVID-19 vaccination. All receptors come from a human donor who received a COVID-19 vaccine.

CDR3 in amino acids: CASSLESRDTQYF. In DNA, the CDR3 is TGTGCCAGCAGCCTCGAGTCCAGAGATACGCAGTATTTT. This sequence joins TRBV7-3 and TRBJ2-3; D is undetermined. The V end was cut by 5 bases, the J end by 5 bases, with 11 bases between. The CDR3 length is 13 residues. Germline V gene data show CDR1 as SGHTA and CDR2 as FQGTGA. Combining the CDR3 with reference TRBV7-3 and TRBJ2-3 gives the whole variable domain GAGVSQTPSNKVTEKGKYVELRCDPISGHTALYWYRQSLGQGPEFLIYFQGTGAADDSGLPNDRFFAVRPEGSVSTLKIQRTERGDSAVYLCASSLESRDTQYFGPGTRLTVL.

This chain joins TRBV6-1 and TRBJ1-5, with D unresolved. CDR3 length equals 14 residues. CDR1 and CDR2 (germline): MNHNS, SASEGT. Trimming left V 3 bases short and J 4 bases short, with 10 bases between. The CDR3 region has the DNA TGTGCCAGCAGTGATGCAAACCCGAATCAGCCCCAGCATTTT. Translated, it gives CASSDANPNQPQHF.

The chain employs TRBV6-2 or TRBV6-3 and TRBJ2-2; no reliable D call. Per germline, CDR1 MNHEY and CDR2 SVGEGT. With 4 bases removed from V and 3 bases from J, the gap between germline ends came to 9 bases. There are 14 residues in the CDR3. The CDR3 DNA reads TGTGCCAGCAGTTTGGACGGCTACACCGGGGAGCTGTTTTTT. Translation: CASSLDGYTGELFF.

This chain uses TRBV30 with TRBJ2-6, with 8 bases matching TRBD1. The length of the CDR3 is 15 residues. V lost 5 bases and J lost 1; bases outside the gene matches: 4. The germline V gene has CDR1 GTSNPN and CDR2 SVGIG (reference sequence). In DNA form, the CDR3 reads TGTGCCTGGGGGACAGGTGTGTCTGGGGCCAACGTCCTGACTTTC. It is translated as CAWGTGVSGANVLTF.

The gene calls are TRBV21-1 and TRBJ1-5. TRBV21-1 is recorded as a pseudogene. The CDR3 loop spans 13 amino acids. The CDR3 loop is CASTKGSNQPQHF. CDR3 DNA: TGTGCCAGCACCAAGGGTAGCAATCAGCCCCAGCATTTT.

The chain is built from TRBV5-1 and TRBJ2-5, with 11 nucleotides matching TRBD1. Trimming removed 6 bases from V and 4 bases from J; junction bases left unmatched: 5. This CDR3 is 14 amino acids long. Germline CDR1 and CDR2: SGHRS and YFSETQ. As DNA, the CDR3 is TGCGCCAGCAAGAGGACAGGGGGCTCAGAGACCCAGTACTTC. Protein product: CASKRTGGSETQYF.

This chain connects TRBV7-3 to TRBJ2-3; D is possibly TRBD2 (5 bases). Trimming left V 4 bases short and J 0 bases short, with 14 bases between. The V gene's germline CDR1 is SGHTA and CDR2 FQGTGA. The CDR3 runs to 16 residues. CDR3 loop: CASSSNGLASTDTQYF. CDR3 nucleotide sequence: TGTGCCAGCAGCTCAAACGGGCTAGCTAGCACAGATACGCAGTATTTT.

The rearrangement links TRBV5-1 to TRBJ1-1, with TRBD1 identical over 8 bases. Looked up from germline, CDR1 is SGHRS and CDR2 is YFSETQ. The V gene end was trimmed by 1 base and the J gene end by 0 bases; junction bases not matched to a gene: 2. The CDR3 runs 15 residues. CDR3 sequence reads: CASSLWGQVNTEAFF. In nucleotides, the CDR3 is TGCGCCAGCAGCTTGTGGGGACAGGTGAACACTGAAGCTTTCTTT.

This chain links TRBV2 with TRBJ1-2; TRBD1 matches 7 bases. The J segment lost 2 bases and the V segment lost 6 bases, leaving 0 bases of the junction unmatched. Germline V lookup: CDR1 SNHLY, CDR2 FYNNEI. This CDR3 has 12 residues. CDR3 nucleotide sequence: TGTGCCAGCAGGGGACAGAACTATGGCTACACCTTC. Encoded protein: CASRGQNYGYTF.

J is TRBJ1-2 and V is TRBV19, with D unclear. Trimming removed 3 bases at V and 0 bases at J, with 11 bases between. CDR3 length: 15 residues. Germline loops: CDR1 LNHDA, CDR2 SQIVND (reference sequence). CDR3 protein: CASSMVLLPNYGYTF. The CDR3 nucleotides read TGTGCCAGTAGTATGGTCCTACTACCTAACTATGGCTACACCTTC.

The rearrangement uses TRBV18 and TRBJ2-5; D is unresolved. Germline V gene lookup returns CDR1 KGHSH and CDR2 LQKENI. The CDR3 is 14 amino acids. V dropped 0 bases and J dropped 3 bases, with 8 bases sitting between them. For the CDR3, the DNA is TGTGCCAGCTCACCACCAAATGGGAAAGAGACCCAGTACTTC. Protein sequence: CASSPPNGKETQYF. The whole variable domain, remainder taken from reference TRBV18 and TRBJ2-5, is NAGVMQNPRHLVRRRGQEARLRCSPMKGHSHVYWYRQLPEEGLKFMVYLQKENIIDESGMPKERFSAEFPKEGPSILRIQQVVRGDSAAYFCASSPPNGKETQYFGPGTRLLVL.

This sequence joins TRBV18 and TRBJ1-4; no clear D. Per germline, CDR1 KGHSH and CDR2 LQKENI. This CDR3 has 16 residues. V dropped 0 bases and J dropped 7 bases, with 15 bases sitting between them. The CDR3 DNA reads TGTGCCAGCTCACCACCGTCGCGACCATCGGGTGAAAAACTGTTTTTT. Its protein product is CASSPPSRPSGEKLFF.

This clone was observed a handful of times. This rearrangement joins TRBV7-3 to TRBJ1-6; possible D gene TRBD1, 6 bases. The germline gives CDR1 SGHTA, CDR2 FQGTGA. There are 14 residues in the CDR3. Trimming shortened V by 4 bases and J by 6 bases, and 10 bases separated the two germline ends. The CDR3 sequence is CASSSGQPNSPLHF. CDR3 DNA sequence: TGTGCCAGCAGCTCAGGACAGCCTAATTCACCCCTCCACTTT.

The rearrangement links TRBV5-8 to TRBJ2-1, with 8 bases fitting TRBD2. Looked up from germline, CDR1 is SGHTS and CDR2 is YDEGEE. The CDR3 is 15 amino acids. V shed 4 bases and J 0 bases; nucleotides not matched to a gene: 3. The CDR3 loop is CASSLRGGSYNEQFF. CDR3 coding DNA: TGTGCCAGCAGCCTACGGGGGGGCTCCTACAATGAGCAGTTCTTC. Based on the CDR3 plus reference TRBV5-8 and TRBJ2-1, the full variable domain is EAGVTQSPTHLIKTRGQQATLRCSPISGHTSVYWYQQALGLGLQFLLWYDEGEERNRGNFPPRFSGRQFPNYSSELNVNALELEDSALYLCASSLRGGSYNEQFFGPGTRLTVL.

The rearrangement joins TRBV28 to TRBJ1-5; D is uncertain. V lost 3 bases to trimming and J lost 7 bases, with 7 bases between them. Per the germline V gene, CDR1 is MDHEN and CDR2 is SYDVKM. The length of the CDR3 is 12 residues. CDR3 protein: CASSFLGQPQHF. The CDR3 DNA follows: TGTGCCAGCAGTTTTTTAGGCCAGCCCCAGCATTTT.

The chain recombines TRBV18 with TRBJ1-4, with D hard to call. CDR3 length: 13 residues. Germline CDR1 reads KGHSH; CDR2 reads LQKENI. Trimming pared 6 bases from V and 4 bases from J, leaving 9 bases between. CDR3 in amino acids: CASSSGLNEKLFF. DNA of the CDR3: TGTGCCAGCTCCTCGGGCCTTAATGAAAAACTGTTTTTT.

The rearrangement uses TRBV18 and TRBJ2-1; 9 bases fit TRBD1. Germline CDR1 is KGHSH and CDR2 is LQKENI. V was clipped by 1 base and J by 2 bases; unmatched bases: 0. The CDR3 sequence is 15 residues long. CDR3 bases: TGTGCCAGCTCACCACGGACAGGGGCCTACAATGAGCAGTTCTTC. Translating it yields CASSPRTGAYNEQFF.

The gene calls are TRBV30 and TRBJ2-1, with D perhaps assigned TRBD1 or TRBD2 (6 bases each). CDR1 GTSNPN and CDR2 SVGIG come from the germline V gene (reference sequence). This CDR3 is 17 amino acids long. V was shortened by 2 bases and J by 5 bases, with 22 bases between the two germline ends. CDR3 DNA sequence: TGTGCCTGGAGTTCCCTTCGGGGGCGTAATTGGCACAATGAGCAGTTCTTC. It translates to CAWSSLRGRNWHNEQFF.

With regard to this clone: The same CDR3 is also encoded by other DNA sequences in this sample. The rearrangement joins TRBV18 to TRBJ2-5; 7 bases are shared with TRBD1. CDR3 length: 13 residues. J lost 2 bases, V lost 3 bases, and 0 bases had no gene match. Germline-derived CDR1 and CDR2 are KGHSH and LQKENI. CDR3 protein: CASSPRGQETQYF. As DNA, the CDR3 is TGTGCCAGCTCACCCAGGGGGCAAGAGACCCAGTACTTC.

The chain couples TRBV7-9 to TRBJ2-5; perhaps D is TRBD1 or TRBD2 (6 bases each). Germline CDR1 and CDR2: SEHNR and FQNEAQ (reference sequence). Trimming took off 5 bases at V and 4 bases at J, with 17 bases between the two ends. This CDR3 is built from 15 residues. This CDR3 is CASSTYREARETQYF. The CDR3 DNA sequence: TGTGCCAGCAGCACCTACAGGGAGGCGAGAGAGACCCAGTACTTC. Supplemented by reference TRBV7-9 and TRBJ2-5, the full variable domain reads DTGVSQNPRHKITKRGQNVTFRCDPISEHNRLYWYRQTLGQGPEFLTYFQNEAQLEKSRLLSDRFSAERPKGSFSTLEIQRTEQGDSAMYLCASSTYREARETQYFGPGTRLLVL.